The 21 T cell receptor beta chains in this list originate from one sample, sequenced in a study of shared clonotypes between healthy human individuals. Sequencing used immunoSEQ multiplex PCR; TCRdb keeps in-frame clones, though not all of them. The profile shows roughly 2,000,000 clones, around 93% of them singletons. Naive CD8 cells were CD45RO-negative, positively selected for CCR7, excluding terminally differentiated effector memory CD45RA+ cells. Source material: naive CD8+ T cells from PBMCs. The receptor source for this set is a man younger than 30 in good health. Some clones in this sample may be carry-over from other donors' samples.

The chain couples TRBV13 to TRBJ2-3; D may be TRBD2 (5 bases). Trimming stripped 5 bases from V and 4 bases from J, with 16 bases between. Germline V gene sequence: CDR1 PRHDT, CDR2 FYEKMQ (reference sequence). The CDR3 extends over 15 amino acids. In DNA, the CDR3 is TGTGCCAGCAGCCCCGACCCAGCGGCCGCAGATACGCAGTATTTT. Amino acids: CASSPDPAAADTQYF.

The rearrangement uses TRBV5-1 and TRBJ2-2; TRBD2 matches 7 bases. The CDR3 extends over 17 amino acids. The V segment lost 6 bases and the J segment 7 bases; nucleotides outside the gene matches: 18. CDR1 SGHRS and CDR2 YFSETQ come from the germline V gene. CDR3 in DNA: TGCGCCAGCAAAGCCCCTAGCGGCATACGTTCTGGCGGGGAGCTGTTTTTT. Protein: CASKAPSGIRSGGELFF.

The genes are TRBV7-6 and TRBJ1-1, with 8 bases aligning to TRBD1. Germline CDR1 SGHVS, CDR2 FNYEAQ. This CDR3 is 14 amino acids long. The V gene end was trimmed by 1 base and the J gene end by 4 bases; junction bases not matched to a gene: 2. The CDR3 DNA reads as TGTGCCAGCAGCTTAGAAACAGGGGGCACTGAAGCTTTCTTT. Its protein product is CASSLETGGTEAFF.

Regarding this clone: Other DNA sequences within the sample encode an identical CDR3. J is TRBJ1-1 and V is TRBV10-3; a possible D gene is TRBD1 (5 bases). This CDR3 has 14 amino acids. Deletions cut 3 bases from V and 5 bases from J, with 13 bases between. Germline-derived CDR1 and CDR2 are ENHRY and SYGVKD. CDR3 DNA sequence: TGTGCCATCAGTGATCAGGGCTCTAGGACTGAAGCTTTCTTT. Protein: CAISDQGSRTEAFF.

The rearrangement joins TRBV10-3 to TRBJ2-3; TRBD2 is a possible D gene (5 bases). CDR1 ENHRY and CDR2 SYGVKD come from the germline V gene. The CDR3 runs to 14 residues. The V and J ends lost 10 bases and 2 bases respectively, with 16 bases between them. The CDR3 coding sequence is TGTGCCACGGGGAAGGACCCGAACACAGATACGCAGTATTTT. It yields the protein CATGKDPNTDTQYF.

The rearrangement links TRBV9 to TRBJ2-3; D not certain. CDR1 is SGDLS and CDR2 is YYNGEE in the germline V gene. V lost 2 bases to trimming and J lost 0 bases, with 13 bases between them. The CDR3 has 16 residues. The CDR3 nucleotides are TGTGCCAGCAGCGTTTATGGGCGTACTAGCACAGATACGCAGTATTTT. Its translation: CASSVYGRTSTDTQYF.

This clone has only one observation. The V gene is TRBV4-1, the J gene TRBJ2-7; 9 bases align to TRBD1. This CDR3 has 15 amino acids. Per germline, CDR1 MGHRA and CDR2 YSYEKL. V lost 3 bases to trimming and J lost 2 bases; unmatched junction nucleotides: 5. The CDR3 region is CASSHDRGGAYEQYF. In nucleotides, the CDR3 is TGCGCCAGCAGCCATGACAGGGGGGGAGCCTACGAGCAGTACTTC.

J is TRBJ2-5 and V is TRBV7-2; D might be TRBD1 (6 bases). V was clipped by 5 bases and J by 3 bases, with 16 bases between them. This CDR3 is 15 amino acids long. The germline V gene encodes CDR1 SGHTA and CDR2 FQGNSA. CDR3 DNA: TGTGCCAGCAGCCCCACAGGGTACTTTAAAGAGACCCAGTACTTC. This translates into CASSPTGYFKETQYF. Full variable domain (remainder filled in from reference TRBV7-2 and TRBJ2-5): GAGVSQSPSNKVTEKGKDVELRCDPISGHTALYWYRQSLGQGLEFLIYFQGNSAPDKSGLPSDRFSAERTGGSVSTLTIQRTQQEDSAVYLCASSPTGYFKETQYFGPGTRLLVL.

The chain combines TRBV4-1 with TRBJ1-4; D unclear. The V end lost 2 bases, the J end lost 0 bases, and 1 base lay between the germline ends. CDR3 length: 13 residues. Germline lookup yields CDR1 MGHRA and CDR2 YSYEKL. The CDR3 bases are TGCGCCAGCAGCCAAACAACTAATGAAAAACTGTTTTTT. This encodes CASSQTTNEKLFF.

J is TRBJ2-3 and V is TRBV9; tentatively, D is TRBD1 (5 bases). Deletions cut 1 base from V and 0 bases from J, with 15 bases between. The CDR3 runs to 17 residues. Germline V CDR1 and CDR2: SGDLS, YYNGEE. This CDR3 is CASSVRAQVPSTDTQYF. The CDR3 nucleotides read TGTGCCAGCAGCGTAAGGGCACAGGTTCCTAGCACAGATACGCAGTATTTT.

This clone was recorded a few times. The V and J genes are TRBV19 and TRBJ1-1; TRBD1 is a possible D gene (5 bases). CDR1 LNHDA and CDR2 SQIVND come from the germline V gene (reference sequence). The V end was cut by 3 bases, the J end by 4 bases, with 15 bases between. This CDR3 has 15 residues. The CDR3 bases are TGTGCCAGTAGTATCTCATCGCTGAGGGGCACTGAAGCTTTCTTT. This sequence encodes CASSISSLRGTEAFF.

V and J are TRBV28 and TRBJ2-5, with D perhaps matching TRBD1 (6 bases). The CDR3 sequence is 14 residues long. Germline CDR1 and CDR2: MDHEN and SYDVKM. V was trimmed by 6 bases and J by 2 bases, leaving 13 bases between them. As DNA, the CDR3 is TGTGCCAGCAGCCGACAGGAGATACAAGAGACCCAGTACTTC. Encoded protein: CASSRQEIQETQYF. The full variable domain, rest sourced from reference TRBV28 and TRBJ2-5, is DVKVTQSSRYLVKRTGEKVFLECVQDMDHENMFWYRQDPGLGLRLIYFSYDVKMKEKGDIPEGYSVSREKKERFSLILESASTNQTSMYLCASSRQEIQETQYFGPGTRLLVL.

The chain links TRBV28 to TRBJ1-5, with 7 bases aligning to TRBD1. The CDR3 consists of 16 residues. Unmatched junction bases numbered 12, after V lost 6 bases and J lost 4 bases. The germline V gene encodes CDR1 MDHEN and CDR2 SYDVKM. CDR3 amino acids: CASRTDRVPLNQPQHF. The CDR3 nucleotides are TGTGCCAGCAGAACAGACAGGGTTCCTTTGAATCAGCCCCAGCATTTT.

This sequence joins TRBV9 and TRBJ2-1; TRBD1 or TRBD2 may be the D gene (5 bases each). CDR3 length equals 14 residues. The ends were cut back, 4 bases at V and 6 bases at J, with 14 bases in the middle. The germline CDR1 and CDR2 sequences are SGDLS and YYNGEE. CDR3 sequence: CASSPAGTFNEQFF. DNA for the CDR3: TGTGCCAGCAGCCCCGCCGGGACCTTCAATGAGCAGTTCTTC. Full variable domain (remainder filled in from reference TRBV9 and TRBJ2-1): DSGVTQTPKHLITATGQRVTLRCSPRSGDLSVYWYQQSLDQGLQFLIQYYNGEERAKGNILERFSAQQFPDLHSELNLSSLELGDSALYFCASSPAGTFNEQFFGPGTRLTVL.

The rearrangement links TRBV13 to TRBJ1-1, with TRBD1 as a possible D gene (6 bases). Trimming took off 6 bases at V and 7 bases at J, with 12 bases between the two ends. Germline lookup yields CDR1 PRHDT and CDR2 FYEKMQ (reference sequence). CDR3 length: 12 residues. In DNA form, the CDR3 reads TGTGCCAGCAGACTCACAGGGATTGAAGCTTTCTTT. The encoded protein is CASRLTGIEAFF.

Remarks on this clone: The junction shows a germline mismatch at one end, possibly a read error. V is TRBV7-3 and J is TRBJ1-1, with D hard to call. CDR1 is SGHTA, CDR2 FQGTGA, per germline. The CDR3 is made up of 14 amino acids. DNA of the CDR3: TGTGCCAGCAGACCACTAGACCCGAACTCTGAAGCTTTCTTT. This codes for CASRPLDPNSEAFF.

The chain carries TRBV13 and TRBJ2-1; 8 nucleotides match TRBD1. The CDR3 sequence is 15 residues long. V lost 5 bases, J lost 3 bases, and 6 bases stayed unmatched. CDR1 and CDR2 (germline): PRHDT, FYEKMQ (reference sequence). CDR3 DNA sequence: TGTGCCAGCAGCCCTGGACAGGGACACTACAATGAGCAGTTCTTC. Translating gives CASSPGQGHYNEQFF.

The rearrangement joins TRBV19 to TRBJ2-7; D possibly corresponds to TRBD1 (6 bases). This CDR3 has 14 residues. CDR1 and CDR2 (germline): LNHDA, SQIVND (reference sequence). V gave up 11 bases and J gave up 2 bases, with 19 bases separating them. The CDR3 loop is CASQCHREPYEQYF. The DNA of the CDR3 is TGTGCCTCCCAGTGCCACAGGGAACCCTACGAGCAGTACTTC.

V is TRBV10-1 and J is TRBJ2-7, with 7 bases lining up with TRBD2. Germline CDR1 reads WNHNN; CDR2 reads SYGVQD (reference sequence). V shed 2 bases and J 3 bases; nucleotides not matched to a gene: 4. The CDR3 covers 14 residues. This chain's CDR3 is CASSEGLEFYEQYF. The CDR3 DNA reads TGCGCCAGCAGTGAGGGACTAGAATTCTACGAGCAGTACTTC.

This chain links TRBV5-6 with TRBJ2-5; D is possibly TRBD2 (5 bases). Trimming removed 0 bases at V and 0 bases at J, with 9 bases between. CDR1 SGHDT and CDR2 YYEEEE come from the germline V gene. This CDR3 spans 15 amino acids. The CDR3 region has the DNA TGTGCCAGCAGCTTGGCTCTGGACTACCAAGAGACCCAGTACTTC. It codes for CASSLALDYQETQYF. The full variable domain, completed using reference TRBV5-6 and TRBJ2-5, is DAGVTQSPTHLIKTRGQQVTLRCSPKSGHDTVSWYQQALGQGPQFIFQYYEEEERQRGNFPDRFSGHQFPNYSSELNVNALLLGDSALYLCASSLALDYQETQYFGPGTRLLVL.

V gene TRBV7-9 combines with J gene TRBJ1-1; unclear D gene. Germline-derived CDR1 and CDR2 are SEHNR and FQNEAQ (reference sequence). V gave up 2 bases and J gave up 0 bases, with 4 bases separating them. The CDR3 has 13 residues. CDR3 loop: CASSLSMNTEAFF. The CDR3 nucleotides are TGTGCCAGCAGCTTAAGTATGAACACTGAAGCTTTCTTT.